These 8 T cell receptor beta chains originate from one sample sequenced in a study of siplizumab effects on memory and regulatory T cells. Profiled with immunoSEQ multiplex PCR; TCRdb holds only in-frame clones, not every one. The sample yields about 100,000 clones, 75% to 95% seen once. Source material: CD4+ T cells sorted from blood. These receptors all stem from a human donor in good health.

The V gene is TRBV5-1, the J gene TRBJ2-7, with 8 bases that match TRBD1. Looked up from germline, CDR1 is SGHRS and CDR2 is YFSETQ. The CDR3 sequence is 14 residues long. J was trimmed by 2 bases and V by 1 base; bases with no gene match: 2. The CDR3 DNA sequence: TGCGCCAGCAGCTTGAAACAGGGGGCCTACGAGCAGTACTTC. Its translation: CASSLKQGAYEQYF.

The chain joins TRBV5-1 to TRBJ2-3, with D perhaps matching TRBD2 (5 bases). The CDR3 totals 17 residues. V lost 0 bases to trimming and J lost 2 bases, with 16 bases between them. From germline, CDR1 is SGHRS and CDR2 YFSETQ. The CDR3 coding sequence is TGCGCCAGCAGCTTGGCTGGGCTCCGGGGAGCCACAGATACGCAGTATTTT. Its protein is CASSLAGLRGATDTQYF. Variable domain in full (rest from reference TRBV5-1 and TRBJ2-3): KAGVTQTPRYLIKTRGQQVTLSCSPISGHRSVSWYQQTPGQGLQFLFEYFSETQRNKGNFPGRFSGRQFSNSRSEMNVSTLELGDSALYLCASSLAGLRGATDTQYFGPGTRLTVL.

The rearrangement links TRBV15 to TRBJ2-3; no clear D gene. The germline CDR1 and CDR2 sequences are LNHNV and YYDKDF (reference sequence). V was shortened by 0 bases and J by 7 bases, with 8 bases between the two germline ends. This CDR3 region has 13 residues. The CDR3 nucleotides read TGTGCCACCAGCAGAGAAGGTGGTTATACGCAGTATTTT. Protein product: CATSREGGYTQYF.

Details on this clone: This sample includes further DNA sequences coding for the same CDR3. V usage is TRBV18 and J usage is TRBJ1-1, with D possibly matching TRBD1 (5 bases). Per germline, CDR1 KGHSH and CDR2 LQKENI. There are 14 residues in the CDR3. V lost 3 bases to trimming and J lost 1 base, with 9 bases between them. Here the CDR3 DNA reads TGTGCCAGCTCACCGGGGCAGACGAACACTGAAGCTTTCTTT. This sequence encodes CASSPGQTNTEAFF.

This rearrangement joins TRBV6-6 to TRBJ2-3; TRBD2 aligns across 8 bases. This CDR3 has 15 amino acids. Germline V gene lookup returns CDR1 MNHNY and CDR2 SVGAGI (reference sequence). V shed 5 bases, J shed 1 base, and the junction held 5 bases outside the gene matches. The CDR3 DNA reads TGTGCCAGCAGTATCGGGGGGGCCGGCACAGATACGCAGTATTTT. Translating gives CASSIGGAGTDTQYF.

The V call is TRBV27, the J call TRBJ2-7; TRBD2 agrees at 15 bases. From germline, CDR1 is MNHEY and CDR2 SMNVEV (reference sequence). The CDR3 runs to 19 residues. The trim removed 4 bases at V and 5 bases at J, leaving 15 bases unmatched. CDR3: CASSSTPWTSGGAYDEQYF. The CDR3 DNA follows: TGTGCCAGCAGTTCAACCCCCTGGACTAGCGGGGGGGCCTACGACGAGCAGTACTTC.

J is TRBJ1-6 and V is TRBV27; TRBD1 aligns across 7 bases. The CDR3 covers 15 residues. V was pared by 5 bases and J by 5 bases, with 6 bases of the junction left unmatched. Germline assignment: CDR1 MNHEY and CDR2 SMNVEV (reference sequence). The CDR3 region is CASSGGQYHNSPLHF. The CDR3, as DNA: TGTGCCAGCAGTGGGGGACAGTACCATAATTCACCCCTCCACTTT.

Here the CDR3 reads CASSLGQGTSPLHF. The CDR3 DNA is TGTGCCAGCAGCTTGGGACAGGGGACCTCACCCCTCCACTTT. The chain joins TRBV7-2 to TRBJ1-6, with 10 bases that match TRBD1. Trimming removed 3 bases from V and 10 bases from J; junction bases left unmatched: 3. The length of the CDR3 is 14 residues. Germline lookup yields CDR1 SGHTA and CDR2 FQGNSA. The full variable domain, rest sourced from reference TRBV7-2 and TRBJ1-6, is GAGVSQSPSNKVTEKGKDVELRCDPISGHTALYWYRQSLGQGLEFLIYFQGNSAPDKSGLPSDRFSAERTGGSVSTLTIQRTQQEDSAVYLCASSLGQGTSPLHFGNGTRLTVT.